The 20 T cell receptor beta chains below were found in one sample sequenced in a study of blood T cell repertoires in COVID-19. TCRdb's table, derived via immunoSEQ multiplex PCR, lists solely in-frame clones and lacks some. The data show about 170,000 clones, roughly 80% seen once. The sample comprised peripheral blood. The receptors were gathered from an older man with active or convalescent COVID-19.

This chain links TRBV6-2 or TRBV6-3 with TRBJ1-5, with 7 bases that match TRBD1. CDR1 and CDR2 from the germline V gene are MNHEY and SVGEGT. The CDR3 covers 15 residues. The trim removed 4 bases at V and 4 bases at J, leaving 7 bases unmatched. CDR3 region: CASSSSRRGNQPQHF. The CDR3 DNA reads TGTGCCAGCAGTTCTTCACGCAGGGGGAATCAGCCCCAGCATTTT.

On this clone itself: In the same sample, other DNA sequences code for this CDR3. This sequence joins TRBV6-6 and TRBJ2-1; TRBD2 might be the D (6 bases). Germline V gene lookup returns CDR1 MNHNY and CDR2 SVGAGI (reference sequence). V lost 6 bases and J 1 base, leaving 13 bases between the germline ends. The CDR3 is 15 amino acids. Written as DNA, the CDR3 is TGTGCCAGCAGCCCCTCCGGGGGATCCTACAATGAGCAGTTCTTC. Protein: CASSPSGGSYNEQFF.

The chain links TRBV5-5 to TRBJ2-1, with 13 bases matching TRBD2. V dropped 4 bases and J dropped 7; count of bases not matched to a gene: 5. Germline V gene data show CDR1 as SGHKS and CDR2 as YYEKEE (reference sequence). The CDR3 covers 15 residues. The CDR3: CASSPLAGGRNEQFF. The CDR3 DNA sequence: TGTGCCAGCAGCCCACTAGCGGGAGGGCGAAATGAGCAGTTCTTC. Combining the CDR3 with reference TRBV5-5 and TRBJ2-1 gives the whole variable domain DAGVTQSPTHLIKTRGQQVTLRCSPISGHKSVSWYQQVLGQGPQFIFQYYEKEERGRGNFPDRFSARQFPNYSSELNVNALLLGDSALYLCASSPLAGGRNEQFFGPGTRLTVL.

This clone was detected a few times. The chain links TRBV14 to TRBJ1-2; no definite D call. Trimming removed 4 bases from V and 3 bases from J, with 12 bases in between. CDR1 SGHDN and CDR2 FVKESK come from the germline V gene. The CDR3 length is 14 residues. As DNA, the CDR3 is TGTGCCAGCAGCCCCGGCGGACTCCACTATGGCTACACCTTC. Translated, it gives CASSPGGLHYGYTF.

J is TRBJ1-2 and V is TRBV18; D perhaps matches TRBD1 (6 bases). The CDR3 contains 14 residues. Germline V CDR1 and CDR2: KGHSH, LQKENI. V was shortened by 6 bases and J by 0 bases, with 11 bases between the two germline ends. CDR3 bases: TGTGCCAGCTCGCCCGGACAGACTAACTATGGCTACACCTTC. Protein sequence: CASSPGQTNYGYTF.

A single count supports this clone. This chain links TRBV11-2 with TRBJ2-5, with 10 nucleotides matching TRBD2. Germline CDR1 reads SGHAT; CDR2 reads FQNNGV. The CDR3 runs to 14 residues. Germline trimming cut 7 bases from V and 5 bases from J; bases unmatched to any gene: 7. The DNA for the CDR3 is TGTGCCAGCAACCTAGCGGGAGTAGATGAGACCCAGTACTTC. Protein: CASNLAGVDETQYF.

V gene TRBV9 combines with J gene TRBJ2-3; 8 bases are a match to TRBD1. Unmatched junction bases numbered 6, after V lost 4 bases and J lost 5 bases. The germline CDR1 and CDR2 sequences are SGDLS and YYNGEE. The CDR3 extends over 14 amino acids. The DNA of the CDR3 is TGTGCCAGCAGCTCTCAGGGGGCTGGAGATACGCAGTATTTT. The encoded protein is CASSSQGAGDTQYF.

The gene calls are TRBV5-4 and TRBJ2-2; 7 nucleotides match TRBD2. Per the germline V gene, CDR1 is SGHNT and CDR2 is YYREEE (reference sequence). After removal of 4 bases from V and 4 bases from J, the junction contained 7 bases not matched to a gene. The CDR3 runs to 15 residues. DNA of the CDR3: TGTGCCAGCAGCACCGGCTCGGGGGGCACCGGGGAGCTGTTTTTT. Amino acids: CASSTGSGGTGELFF.

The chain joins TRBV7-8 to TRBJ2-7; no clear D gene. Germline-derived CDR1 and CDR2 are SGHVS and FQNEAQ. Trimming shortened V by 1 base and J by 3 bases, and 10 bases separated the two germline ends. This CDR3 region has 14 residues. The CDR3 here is CASSLGDLLYEQYF. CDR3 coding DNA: TGTGCCAGCAGCTTAGGAGATTTACTCTACGAGCAGTACTTC.

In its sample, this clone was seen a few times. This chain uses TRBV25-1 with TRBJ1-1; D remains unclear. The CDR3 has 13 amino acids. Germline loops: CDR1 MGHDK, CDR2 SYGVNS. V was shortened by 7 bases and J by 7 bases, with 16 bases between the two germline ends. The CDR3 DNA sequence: TGTGCCAGCATTTTGAAAGGGAGCGATGAAGCTTTCTTT. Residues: CASILKGSDEAFF. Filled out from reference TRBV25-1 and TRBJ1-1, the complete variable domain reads EADIYQTPRYLVIGTGKKITLECSQTMGHDKMYWYQQDPGMELHLIHYSYGVNSTEKGDLSSESTVSRIRTEHFPLTLESARPSHTSQYLCASILKGSDEAFFGQGTRLTVV.

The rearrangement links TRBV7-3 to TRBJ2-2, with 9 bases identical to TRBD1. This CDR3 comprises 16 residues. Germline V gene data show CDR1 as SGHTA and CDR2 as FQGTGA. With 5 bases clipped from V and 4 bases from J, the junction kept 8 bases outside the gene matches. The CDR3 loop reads CASSKTGGKVTGELFF. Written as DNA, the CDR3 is TGTGCCAGCAGCAAAACAGGGGGCAAGGTCACCGGGGAGCTGTTTTTT.

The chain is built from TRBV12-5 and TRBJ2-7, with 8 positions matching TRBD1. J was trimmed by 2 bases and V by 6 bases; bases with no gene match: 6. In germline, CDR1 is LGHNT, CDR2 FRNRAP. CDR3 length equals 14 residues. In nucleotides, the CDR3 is TGTGCTAGTGGCCACCGGACAGGGCCCTACGAGCAGTACTTC. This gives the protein CASGHRTGPYEQYF.

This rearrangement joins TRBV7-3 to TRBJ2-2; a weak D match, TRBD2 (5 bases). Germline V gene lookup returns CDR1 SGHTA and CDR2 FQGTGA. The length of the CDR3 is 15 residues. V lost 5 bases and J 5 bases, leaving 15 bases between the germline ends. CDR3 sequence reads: CASSPYEGPTGELFF. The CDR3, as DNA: TGTGCCAGCAGCCCATATGAGGGCCCAACCGGGGAGCTGTTTTTT.

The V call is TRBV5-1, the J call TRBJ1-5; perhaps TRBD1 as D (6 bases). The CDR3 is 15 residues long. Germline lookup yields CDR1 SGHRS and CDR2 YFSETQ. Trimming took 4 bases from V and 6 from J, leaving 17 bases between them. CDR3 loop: CASSPTTGPSQPQHF. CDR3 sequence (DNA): TGCGCCAGCAGCCCAACTACAGGGCCCAGTCAGCCCCAGCATTTT.

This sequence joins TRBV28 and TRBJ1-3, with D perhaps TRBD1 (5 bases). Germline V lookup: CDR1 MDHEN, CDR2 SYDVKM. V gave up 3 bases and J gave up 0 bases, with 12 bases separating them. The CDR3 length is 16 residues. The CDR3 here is CASSFSRVDSGNTIYF. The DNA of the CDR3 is TGTGCCAGCAGTTTCTCCAGGGTGGACTCTGGAAACACCATATATTTT.

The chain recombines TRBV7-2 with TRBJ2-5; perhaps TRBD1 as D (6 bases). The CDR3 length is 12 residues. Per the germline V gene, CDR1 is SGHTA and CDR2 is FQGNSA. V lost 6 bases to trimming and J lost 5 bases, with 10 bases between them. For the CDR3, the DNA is TGTGCCAGCAGGAGGGGGTTGGAGACCCAGTACTTC. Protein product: CASRRGLETQYF.

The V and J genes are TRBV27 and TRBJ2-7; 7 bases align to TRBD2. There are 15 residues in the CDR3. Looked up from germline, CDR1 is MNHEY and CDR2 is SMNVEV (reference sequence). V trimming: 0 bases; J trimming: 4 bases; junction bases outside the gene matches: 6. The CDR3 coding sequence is TGTGCCAGCAGTTTATCGGGGGGGTTAACTTACGAGCAGTACTTC. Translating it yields CASSLSGGLTYEQYF.

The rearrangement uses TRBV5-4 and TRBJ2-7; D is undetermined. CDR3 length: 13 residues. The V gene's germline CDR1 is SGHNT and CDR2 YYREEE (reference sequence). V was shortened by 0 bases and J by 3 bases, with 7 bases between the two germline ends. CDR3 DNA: TGTGCCAGCAGCTTGGGACAAGTCTACGAGCAGTACTTC. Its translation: CASSLGQVYEQYF.

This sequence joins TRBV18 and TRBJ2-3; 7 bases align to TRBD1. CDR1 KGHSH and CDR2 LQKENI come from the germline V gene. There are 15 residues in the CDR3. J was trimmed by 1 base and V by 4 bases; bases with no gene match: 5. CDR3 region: CASSQQGPGTDTQYF. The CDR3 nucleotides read TGTGCCAGCTCACAACAGGGGCCCGGCACAGATACGCAGTATTTT.

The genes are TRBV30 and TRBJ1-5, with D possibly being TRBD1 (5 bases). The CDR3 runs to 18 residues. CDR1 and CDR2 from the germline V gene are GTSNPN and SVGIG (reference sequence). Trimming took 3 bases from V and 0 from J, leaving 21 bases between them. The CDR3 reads CAWRRADNDLYSNQPQHF. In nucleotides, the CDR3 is TGTGCCTGGAGAAGGGCGGACAATGACCTCTATAGCAATCAGCCCCAGCATTTT.